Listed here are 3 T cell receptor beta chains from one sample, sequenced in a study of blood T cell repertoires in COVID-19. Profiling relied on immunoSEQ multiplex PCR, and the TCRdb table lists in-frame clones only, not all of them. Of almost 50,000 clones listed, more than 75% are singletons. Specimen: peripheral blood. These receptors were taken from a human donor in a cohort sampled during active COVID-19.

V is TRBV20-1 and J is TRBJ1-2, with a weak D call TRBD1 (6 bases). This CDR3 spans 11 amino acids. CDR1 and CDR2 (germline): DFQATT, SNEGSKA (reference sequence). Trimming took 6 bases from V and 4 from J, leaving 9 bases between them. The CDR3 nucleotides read TGCAGTGCAGGACAGTCCTATGGCTACACCTTC. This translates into CSAGQSYGYTF.

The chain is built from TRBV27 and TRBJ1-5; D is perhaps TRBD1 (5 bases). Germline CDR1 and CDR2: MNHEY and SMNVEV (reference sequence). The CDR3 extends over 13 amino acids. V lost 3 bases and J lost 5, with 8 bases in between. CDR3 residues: CASSFSGDQPQHF. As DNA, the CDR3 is TGTGCCAGCAGTTTTTCGGGGGATCAGCCCCAGCATTTT.

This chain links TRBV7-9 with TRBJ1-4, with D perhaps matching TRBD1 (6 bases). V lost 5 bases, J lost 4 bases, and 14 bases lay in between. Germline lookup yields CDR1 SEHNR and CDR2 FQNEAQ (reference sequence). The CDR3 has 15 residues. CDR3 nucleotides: TGTGCCAGCAGCCGCGAAACAGGGATTAATGAAAAACTGTTTTTT. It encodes CASSRETGINEKLFF.